This T cell receptor beta chain was retrieved from a study of regulatory T cells in long-lasting Graves disease. V shed 2 bases and J 7 bases; nucleotides not matched to a gene: 10. CDR1 is SGHNT, CDR2 YYREEE, per germline (reference sequence). CDR3 size: 16 residues. Time point reported: newly diagnosed GD, antithyroid drugs for less than 3 months. PBMCs were the source of the RNA used for TCR sequencing. This clonotype showed up many times. To make TCR beta libraries, researchers used iRepertoire HTBI primers and Arm-PCR of CDR3 regions. One entry per CDR3 protein, called by TCRdb with MiXCR from the multiplex PCR reads. In the table there are fewer than 550,000 distinct CDR3 sequences, roughly a sixth of which are singletons. The data were also submitted as part of a second study, on T cells in Graves' hyperthyroidism and ophthalmopathy.

This chain joins TRBV5-4 and TRBJ2-1; TRBD2 aligns across 9 bases. The TCR comes from a middle-aged woman with Graves disease. Material: peripheral blood mononuclear cells (PBMCs), obtained at new diagnosis, from a patient treated with antithyroid drugs. Here the CDR3 DNA reads TGTGCCAGCAGCTTTTCCGGTAGCGGGGGAGGGAATGAGCAGTTCTTC. It translates to CASSFSGSGGGNEQFF.